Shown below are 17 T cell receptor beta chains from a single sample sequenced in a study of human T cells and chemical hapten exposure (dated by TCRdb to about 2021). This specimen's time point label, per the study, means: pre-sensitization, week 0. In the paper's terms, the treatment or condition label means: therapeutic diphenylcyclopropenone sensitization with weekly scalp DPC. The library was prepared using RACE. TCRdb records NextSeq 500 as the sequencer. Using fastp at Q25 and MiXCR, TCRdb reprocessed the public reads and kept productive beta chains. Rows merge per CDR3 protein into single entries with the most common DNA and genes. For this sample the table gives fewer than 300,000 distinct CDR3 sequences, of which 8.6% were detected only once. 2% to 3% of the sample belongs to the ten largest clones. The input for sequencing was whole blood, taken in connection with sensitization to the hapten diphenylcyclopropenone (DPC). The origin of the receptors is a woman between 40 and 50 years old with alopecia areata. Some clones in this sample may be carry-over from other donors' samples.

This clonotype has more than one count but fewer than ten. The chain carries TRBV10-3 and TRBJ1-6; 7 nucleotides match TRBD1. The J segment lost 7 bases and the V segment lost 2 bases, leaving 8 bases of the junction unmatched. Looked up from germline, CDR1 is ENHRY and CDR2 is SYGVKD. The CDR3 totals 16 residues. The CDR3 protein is CAISERGQIRNSPLHF. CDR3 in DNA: TGTGCCATCAGTGAGAGGGGACAGATAAGAAATTCACCCCTCCACTTT.

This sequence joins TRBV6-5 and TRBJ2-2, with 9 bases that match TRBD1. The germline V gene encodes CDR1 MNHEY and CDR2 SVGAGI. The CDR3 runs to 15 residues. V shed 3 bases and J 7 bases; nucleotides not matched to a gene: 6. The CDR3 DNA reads TGTGCCAGCAGTTATGCACAGGGGGCCGTCGGGGAGCTGTTTTTT. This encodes CASSYAQGAVGELFF.

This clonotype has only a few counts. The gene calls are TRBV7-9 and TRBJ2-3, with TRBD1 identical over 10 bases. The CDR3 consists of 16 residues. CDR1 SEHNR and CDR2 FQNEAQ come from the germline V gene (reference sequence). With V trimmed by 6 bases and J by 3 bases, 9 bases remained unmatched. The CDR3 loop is CASRHRQGQGTDTQYF. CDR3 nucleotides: TGTGCCAGCAGGCACCGCCAGGGACAGGGGACAGATACGCAGTATTTT.

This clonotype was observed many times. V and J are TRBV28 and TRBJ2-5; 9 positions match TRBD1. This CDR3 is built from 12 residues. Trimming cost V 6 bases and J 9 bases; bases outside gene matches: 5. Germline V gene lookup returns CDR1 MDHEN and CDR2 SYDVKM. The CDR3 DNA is TGTGCCAGCAGGCGGACAGGGGTGGCCCAGTACTTC. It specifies CASRRTGVAQYF.

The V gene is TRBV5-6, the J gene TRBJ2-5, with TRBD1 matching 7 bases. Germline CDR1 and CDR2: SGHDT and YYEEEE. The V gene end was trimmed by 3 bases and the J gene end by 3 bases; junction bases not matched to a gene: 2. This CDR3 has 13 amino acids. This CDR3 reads CASSSTGEETQYF. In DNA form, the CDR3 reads TGTGCCAGCAGCTCCACAGGGGAAGAGACCCAGTACTTC.

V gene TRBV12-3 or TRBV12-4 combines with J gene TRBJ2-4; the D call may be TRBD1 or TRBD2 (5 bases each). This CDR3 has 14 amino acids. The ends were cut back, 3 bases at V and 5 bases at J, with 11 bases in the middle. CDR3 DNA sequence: TGTGCCAGCAGTTTCGGGGCAGAGGAAAACATTCAGTACTTC. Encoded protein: CASSFGAEENIQYF.

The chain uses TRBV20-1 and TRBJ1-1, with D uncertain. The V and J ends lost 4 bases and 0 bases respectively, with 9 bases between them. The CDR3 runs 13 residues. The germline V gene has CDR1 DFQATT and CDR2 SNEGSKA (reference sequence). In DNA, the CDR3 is TGCAGTGCTACAGACACTTTGAACACTGAAGCTTTCTTT. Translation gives CSATDTLNTEAFF.

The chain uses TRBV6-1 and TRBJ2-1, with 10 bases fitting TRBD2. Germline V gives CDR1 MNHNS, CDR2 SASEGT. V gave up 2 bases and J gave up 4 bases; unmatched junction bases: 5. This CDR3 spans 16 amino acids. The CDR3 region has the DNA TGTGCCAGCAGTGAAATCCTAGCGGGGGAGTACAATGAGCAGTTCTTC. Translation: CASSEILAGEYNEQFF.

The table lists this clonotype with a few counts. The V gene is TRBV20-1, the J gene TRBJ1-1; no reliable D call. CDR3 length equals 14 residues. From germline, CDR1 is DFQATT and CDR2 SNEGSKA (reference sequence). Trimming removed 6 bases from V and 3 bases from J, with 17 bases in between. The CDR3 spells CSALSPQKYTEAFF. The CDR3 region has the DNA TGCAGTGCGCTATCTCCTCAGAAGTACACTGAAGCTTTCTTT.

The CDR3 coding sequence is TGTGCCAGCAGTTTGCGACGGGGAGGGTGGACAGATACGCAGTATTTT. The encoded protein is CASSLRRGGWTDTQYF. The J gene is TRBJ2-3, the V gene TRBV6-1; 7 bases match TRBD2. The CDR3 extends over 16 amino acids. Trimming cost V 5 bases and J 3 bases; bases outside gene matches: 11. CDR1 and CDR2 from the germline V gene are MNHNS and SASEGT.

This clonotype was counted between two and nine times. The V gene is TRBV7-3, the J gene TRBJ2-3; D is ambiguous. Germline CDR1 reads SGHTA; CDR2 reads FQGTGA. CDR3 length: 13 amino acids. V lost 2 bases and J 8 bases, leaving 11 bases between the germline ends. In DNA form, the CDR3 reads TGTGCCAGCAGCTTAGGGGATCACGGTACGCAGTATTTT. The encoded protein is CASSLGDHGTQYF.

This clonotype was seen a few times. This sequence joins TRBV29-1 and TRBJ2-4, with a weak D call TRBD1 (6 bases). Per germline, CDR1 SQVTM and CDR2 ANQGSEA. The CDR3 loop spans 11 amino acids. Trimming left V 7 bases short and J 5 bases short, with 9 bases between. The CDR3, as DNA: TGCAGCGGGGCAGGGGAAAACATTCAGTACTTC. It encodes CSGAGENIQYF.

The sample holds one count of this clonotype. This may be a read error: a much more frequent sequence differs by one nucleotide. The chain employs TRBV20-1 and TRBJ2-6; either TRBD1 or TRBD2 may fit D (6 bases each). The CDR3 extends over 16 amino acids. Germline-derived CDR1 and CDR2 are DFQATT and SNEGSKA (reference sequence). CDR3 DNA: TGCAGTGCTGCCCCAGCCGGGGGCTCTGGGGCCAACATCCTGACTTTC. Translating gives CSAAPAGGSGANILTF.

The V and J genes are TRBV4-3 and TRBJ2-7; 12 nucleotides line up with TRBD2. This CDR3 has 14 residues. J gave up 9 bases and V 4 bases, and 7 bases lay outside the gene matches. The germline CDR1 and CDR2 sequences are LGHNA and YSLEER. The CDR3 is CASSPTSGGGRQYF. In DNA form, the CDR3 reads TGCGCCAGCAGCCCGACTAGCGGGGGTGGAAGGCAGTACTTC.

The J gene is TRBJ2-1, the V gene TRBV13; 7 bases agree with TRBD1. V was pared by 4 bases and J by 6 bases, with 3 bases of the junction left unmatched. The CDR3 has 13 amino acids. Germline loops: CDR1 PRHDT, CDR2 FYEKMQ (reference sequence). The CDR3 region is CASSSTGFNEQFF. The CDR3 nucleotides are TGTGCCAGCAGCTCGACAGGGTTCAATGAGCAGTTCTTC.

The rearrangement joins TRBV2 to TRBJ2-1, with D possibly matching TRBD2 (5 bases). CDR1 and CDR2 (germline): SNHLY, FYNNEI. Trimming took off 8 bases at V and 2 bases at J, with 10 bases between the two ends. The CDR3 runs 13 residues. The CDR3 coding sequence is TGTGCCAGCGCAGCGGAGGCCTACAATGAGCAGTTCTTC. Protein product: CASAAEAYNEQFF.

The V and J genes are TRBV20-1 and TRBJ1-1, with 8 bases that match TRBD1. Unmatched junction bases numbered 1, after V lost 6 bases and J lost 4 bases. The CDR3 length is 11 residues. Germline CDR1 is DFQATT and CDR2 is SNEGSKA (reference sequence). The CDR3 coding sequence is TGCAGTGCCCAGGGGGCCACTGAAGCTTTCTTT. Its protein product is CSAQGATEAFF.